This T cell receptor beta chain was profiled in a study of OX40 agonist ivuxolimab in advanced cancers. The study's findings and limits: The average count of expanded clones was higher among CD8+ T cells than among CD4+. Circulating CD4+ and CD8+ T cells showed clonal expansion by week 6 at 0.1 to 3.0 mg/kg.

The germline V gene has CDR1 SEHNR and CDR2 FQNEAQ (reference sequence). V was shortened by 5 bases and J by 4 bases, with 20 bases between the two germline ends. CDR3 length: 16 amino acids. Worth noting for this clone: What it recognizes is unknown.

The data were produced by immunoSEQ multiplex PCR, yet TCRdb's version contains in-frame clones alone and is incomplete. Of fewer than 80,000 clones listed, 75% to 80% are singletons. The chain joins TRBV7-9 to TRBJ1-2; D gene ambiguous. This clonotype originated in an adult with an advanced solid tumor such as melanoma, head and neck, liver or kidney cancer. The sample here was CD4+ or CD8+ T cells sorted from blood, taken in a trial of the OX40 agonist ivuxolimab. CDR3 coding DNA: TGTGCCAGCAGCGACCTTATGGGAGGTTCCGGCTATGGCTACACCTTC. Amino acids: CASSDLMGGSGYGYTF. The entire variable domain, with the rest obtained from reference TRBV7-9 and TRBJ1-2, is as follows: DTGVSQNPRHKITKRGQNVTFRCDPISEHNRLYWYRQTLGQGPEFLTYFQNEAQLEKSRLLSDRFSAERPKGSFSTLEIQRTEQGDSAMYLCASSDLMGGSGYGYTFGSGTRLTVV.